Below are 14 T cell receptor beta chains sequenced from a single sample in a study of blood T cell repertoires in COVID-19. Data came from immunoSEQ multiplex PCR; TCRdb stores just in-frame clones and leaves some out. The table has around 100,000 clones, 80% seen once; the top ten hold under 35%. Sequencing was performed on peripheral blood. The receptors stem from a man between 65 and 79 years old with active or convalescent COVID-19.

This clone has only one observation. This CDR3 is CASSPGSLALSYNEQFF. The CDR3 DNA is TGTGCCAGCAGTCCGGGGAGTCTAGCGCTCTCCTACAATGAGCAGTTCTTC. V usage is TRBV2 and J usage is TRBJ2-1, with TRBD2 as a possible D gene (6 bases). Deletions cut 5 bases from V and 0 bases from J, with 17 bases between. CDR3 length: 17 residues. CDR1 SNHLY and CDR2 FYNNEI come from the germline V gene.

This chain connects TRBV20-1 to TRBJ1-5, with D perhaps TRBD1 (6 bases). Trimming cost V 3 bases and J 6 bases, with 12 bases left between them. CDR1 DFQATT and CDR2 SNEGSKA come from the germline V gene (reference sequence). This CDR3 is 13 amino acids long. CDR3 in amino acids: CSASQGISQPQHF. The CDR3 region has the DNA TGCAGTGCTAGTCAGGGGATATCTCAGCCCCAGCATTTT.

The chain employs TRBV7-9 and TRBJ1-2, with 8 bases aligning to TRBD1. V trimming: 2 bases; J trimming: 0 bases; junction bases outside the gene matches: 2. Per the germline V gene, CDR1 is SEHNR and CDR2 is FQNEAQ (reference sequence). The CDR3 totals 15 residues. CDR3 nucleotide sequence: TGTGCCAGCAGCTTAACGGACAGGGCTAACTATGGCTACACCTTC. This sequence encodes CASSLTDRANYGYTF.

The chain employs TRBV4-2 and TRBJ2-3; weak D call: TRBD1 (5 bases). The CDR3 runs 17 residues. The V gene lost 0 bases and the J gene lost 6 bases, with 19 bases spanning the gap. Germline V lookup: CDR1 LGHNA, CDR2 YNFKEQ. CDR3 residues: CASSQDWAGSGGDTQYF. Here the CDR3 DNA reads TGTGCCAGCAGCCAAGATTGGGCAGGGTCCGGTGGGGATACGCAGTATTTT.

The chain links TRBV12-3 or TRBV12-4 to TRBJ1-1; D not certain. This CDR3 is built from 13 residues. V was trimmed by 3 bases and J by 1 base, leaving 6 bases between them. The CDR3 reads CASSFSGNTEAFF. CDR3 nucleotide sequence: TGTGCCAGCAGTTTTTCGGGGAACACTGAAGCTTTCTTT.

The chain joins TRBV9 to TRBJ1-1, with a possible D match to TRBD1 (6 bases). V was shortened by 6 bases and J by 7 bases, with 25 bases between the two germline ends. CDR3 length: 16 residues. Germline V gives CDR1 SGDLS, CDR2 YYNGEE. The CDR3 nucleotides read TGTGCCAGCACCATCCGGAGGACAGCCGGGGTAGATGAAGCTTTCTTT. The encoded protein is CASTIRRTAGVDEAFF.

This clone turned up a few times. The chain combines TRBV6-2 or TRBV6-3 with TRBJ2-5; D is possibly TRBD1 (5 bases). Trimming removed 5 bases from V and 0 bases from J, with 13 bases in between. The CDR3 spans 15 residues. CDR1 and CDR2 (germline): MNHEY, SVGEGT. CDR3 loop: CASSRAGSHQETQYF. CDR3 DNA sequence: TGTGCCAGCAGTAGGGCAGGGTCGCACCAAGAGACCCAGTACTTC.

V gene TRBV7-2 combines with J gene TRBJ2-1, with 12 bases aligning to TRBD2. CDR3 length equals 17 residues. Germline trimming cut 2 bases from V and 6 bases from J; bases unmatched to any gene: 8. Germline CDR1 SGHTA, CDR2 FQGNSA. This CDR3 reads CASSLWTGTSGLNEQFF. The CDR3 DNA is TGTGCCAGCAGCTTATGGACCGGGACTAGCGGGCTCAATGAGCAGTTCTTC.

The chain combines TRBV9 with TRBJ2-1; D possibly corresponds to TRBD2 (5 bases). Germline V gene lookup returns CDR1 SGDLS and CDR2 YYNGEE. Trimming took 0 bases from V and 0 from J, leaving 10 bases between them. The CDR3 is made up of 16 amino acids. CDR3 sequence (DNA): TGTGCCAGCAGCGTAGGGAGCGGCAGCTCCTACAATGAGCAGTTCTTC. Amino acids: CASSVGSGSSYNEQFF.

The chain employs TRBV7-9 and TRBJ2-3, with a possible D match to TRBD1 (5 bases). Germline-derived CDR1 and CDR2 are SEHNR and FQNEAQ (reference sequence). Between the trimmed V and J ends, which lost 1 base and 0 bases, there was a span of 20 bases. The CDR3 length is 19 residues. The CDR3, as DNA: TGTGCCAGCAGCTTAGGGTTAAGCCGGACAAGGTCAAGCACAGATACGCAGTATTTT. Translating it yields CASSLGLSRTRSSTDTQYF.

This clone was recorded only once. CDR3 loop: CASSLAGGNIQYF. The CDR3 DNA reads TGTGCCAGCAGCTTGGCCGGAGGTAACATTCAGTACTTC. J is TRBJ2-4 and V is TRBV5-4, with a weak D call TRBD2 (5 bases). The germline gives CDR1 SGHNT, CDR2 YYREEE (reference sequence). The CDR3 is made up of 13 amino acids. V was pared by 0 bases and J by 7 bases, with 8 bases between.

The CDR3 is CATMGGVRDRGPEQFF. As DNA, the CDR3 is TGTGCCACCATGGGGGGGGTGCGGGACAGGGGCCCTGAGCAGTTCTTC. The chain recombines TRBV24-1 with TRBJ2-1; the match to TRBD1 covers 10 bases. Germline trimming cut 8 bases from V and 9 bases from J; bases unmatched to any gene: 15. The V gene's germline CDR1 is KGHDR and CDR2 SFDVKD. The CDR3 has 16 residues.

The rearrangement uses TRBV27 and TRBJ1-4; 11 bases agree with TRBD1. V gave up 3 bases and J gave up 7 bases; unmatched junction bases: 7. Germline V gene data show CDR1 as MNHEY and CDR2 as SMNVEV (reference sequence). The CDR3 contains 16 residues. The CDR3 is CASSFGTGGYGEKLFF. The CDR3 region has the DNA TGTGCCAGCAGTTTTGGGACAGGGGGATATGGTGAAAAACTGTTTTTT.

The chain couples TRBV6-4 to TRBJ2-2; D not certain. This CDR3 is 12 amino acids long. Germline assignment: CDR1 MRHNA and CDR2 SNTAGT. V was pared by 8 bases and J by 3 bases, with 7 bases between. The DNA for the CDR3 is TGTGCCAGCGGCCGGGACACCGGGGAGCTGTTTTTT. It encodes CASGRDTGELFF.